Sequencing of this TCR beta chain was carried out in a study of blood T cell repertoires in COVID-19. Background on the study: Specimens from acute and convalescent COVID-19 originated in the United States, Italy and Spain. From T cells, B-cell-depleted T cells, or PBMCs came the material, which was cDNA or gDNA.

There are 15 residues in the CDR3. V shed 1 base and J shed 6 bases, with 10 bases lying between them. Per the germline V gene, CDR1 is SGHTA and CDR2 is FQGTGA. Generated by immunoSEQ multiplex PCR, the TCRdb table keeps only in-frame clones and is missing some. Of roughly 180,000 clones listed, around 79% are singletons. The study assigned cohorts using participant-reported clinical history. For recovered donors of Cohort 3, there were two negative PCRs, clearance, or symptom resolution. Sequencing was done on a sample of PBMCs or T cells enriched from blood (not recorded which). The TCR originated in a man aged 50-59 years who had recovered from COVID-19. V is TRBV7-3 and J is TRBJ1-6; D is perhaps TRBD1 (6 bases). The CDR3 spells CASSLIGGGNSPLHF. The CDR3 region has the DNA TGTGCCAGCAGCTTAATAGGGGGGGGTAATTCACCCCTCCACTTT.